The sequence of this T cell receptor beta chain was determined in a study of T cells in localized non-small cell lung cancer. Per the germline V gene, CDR1 is GTSNPN and CDR2 is SVGIG (reference sequence). V was pared by 0 bases and J by 4 bases, with 3 bases between. The CDR3 has 11 residues. Measured with immunoSEQ multiplex PCR; TCRdb has only the in-frame clones, and not every one. The data show 20,000 to 25,000 clones, around 86% seen once. The sample here was PBMCs, taken before any cancer treatment. The genes are TRBV30 and TRBJ2-5; D is unclear. The TCR comes from a man aged 40-75 years with stage II squamous cell lung carcinoma. The CDR3 spells CAWSVRETQYF. The CDR3 DNA reads TGTGCCTGGAGTGTACGAGAGACCCAGTACTTC.